The T cell receptor (beta chain) under discussion was sequenced for a study of CD8 T cells in Susac syndrome. Broader study findings: The authors acknowledged that the study's TCR sequencing and HLA analysis involved relatively few individuals.

Sequencing of TCR beta was carried out in blood CD8+ and CD4+ T cells. Reverse transcription of roughly 0.45 to 1 ug RNA was performed with random hexamers. From the immunoSEQ multiplex PCR reads, TCRdb called clonotypes with MiXCR, one entry per CDR3 protein. The table shows about 85,000 distinct CDR3 sequences, with approximately 94% occurring only once. Trimming removed 6 bases at V and 6 bases at J, with 18 bases between. The CDR3 contains 14 residues. Germline V gives CDR1 SQVTM, CDR2 ANQGSEA. Concerning this clonotype: Its antigen remains unidentified.

The receptor was derived from a human donor in good health. The V call is TRBV29-1, the J call TRBJ2-1; D possibly uses TRBD1 or TRBD2 (5 bases each). Material for sequencing was CD8+ T cells from PBMCs. CDR3 region: CSVPIGTETNEQFF. The CDR3 coding sequence is TGCAGCGTCCCTATAGGGACGGAGACCAATGAGCAGTTCTTC.